This T cell receptor (beta chain) was observed in a study of control samples from healthy donors and cancer patients. A remark on this clone: Other DNA sequences from this sample encode an identical CDR3 as well.

Libraries were prepared by immunoSEQ multiplex PCR; TCRdb keeps only in-frame clonotypes and omits some of them. The profile shows 110,000 or so clones, about nine tenths of them singletons. The germline V gene has CDR1 DFQATT and CDR2 SNEGSKA (reference sequence). This CDR3 spans 18 amino acids. The ends lost 6 bases at V and 5 bases at J; junction bases unmatched: 20. The specimen was blood. The chain recombines TRBV20-1 with TRBJ1-5; 9 positions agree with TRBD1. The sequence derives from a human donor in good health. The donor label of this sample is uncertain. CDR3 sequence: CSASKGWGTGRRDQPQHF. The CDR3 DNA reads as TGCAGTGCCAGTAAAGGGTGGGGGACAGGGAGGAGGGATCAGCCCCAGCATTTT.